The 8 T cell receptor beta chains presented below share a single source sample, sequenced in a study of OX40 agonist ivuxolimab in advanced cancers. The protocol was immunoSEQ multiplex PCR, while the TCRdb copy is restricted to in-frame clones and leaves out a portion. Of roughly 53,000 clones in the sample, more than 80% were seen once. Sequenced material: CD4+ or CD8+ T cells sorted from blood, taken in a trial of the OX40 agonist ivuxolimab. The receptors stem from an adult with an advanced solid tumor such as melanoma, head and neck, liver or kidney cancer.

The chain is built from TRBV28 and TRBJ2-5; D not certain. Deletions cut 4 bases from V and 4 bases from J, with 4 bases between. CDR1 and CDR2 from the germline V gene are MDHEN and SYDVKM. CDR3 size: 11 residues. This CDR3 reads CASSSGETQYF. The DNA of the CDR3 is TGTGCCAGCAGTTCGGGAGAGACCCAGTACTTC. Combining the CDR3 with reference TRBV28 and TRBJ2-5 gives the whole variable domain DVKVTQSSRYLVKRTGEKVFLECVQDMDHENMFWYRQDPGLGLRLIYFSYDVKMKEKGDIPEGYSVSREKKERFSLILESASTNQTSMYLCASSSGETQYFGPGTRLLVL.

DNA of the CDR3: TGTGCCAGCAGCTTACGGGACTCCCAGGACACAGATACGCAGTATTTT. Its protein is CASSLRDSQDTDTQYF. The chain has TRBV7-8 and TRBJ2-3; TRBD2 is a possible D gene (6 bases). The V gene lost 2 bases and the J gene lost 2 bases, with 14 bases spanning the gap. This CDR3 comprises 16 residues. Looked up from germline, CDR1 is SGHVS and CDR2 is FQNEAQ.

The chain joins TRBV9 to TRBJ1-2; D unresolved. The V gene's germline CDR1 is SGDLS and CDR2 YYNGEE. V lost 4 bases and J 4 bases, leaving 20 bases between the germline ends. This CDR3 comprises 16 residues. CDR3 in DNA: TGTGCCAGCAGCACCCAAGTAAAAGGGTCGGCCTATGGCTACACCTTC. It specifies CASSTQVKGSAYGYTF.

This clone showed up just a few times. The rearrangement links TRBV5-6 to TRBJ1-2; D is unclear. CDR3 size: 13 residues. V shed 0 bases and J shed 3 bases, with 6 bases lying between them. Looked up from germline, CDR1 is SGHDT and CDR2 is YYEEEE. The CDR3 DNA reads TGTGCCAGCAGCTTGGGCGGCTACTATGGCTACACCTTC. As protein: CASSLGGYYGYTF.

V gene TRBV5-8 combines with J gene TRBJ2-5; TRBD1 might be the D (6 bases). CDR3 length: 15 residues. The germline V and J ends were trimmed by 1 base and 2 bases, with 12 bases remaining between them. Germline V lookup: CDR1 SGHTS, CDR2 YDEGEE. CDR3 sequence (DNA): TGTGCCAGCAGCTTGACCGGGACAATACAAGAGACCCAGTACTTC. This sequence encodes CASSLTGTIQETQYF.

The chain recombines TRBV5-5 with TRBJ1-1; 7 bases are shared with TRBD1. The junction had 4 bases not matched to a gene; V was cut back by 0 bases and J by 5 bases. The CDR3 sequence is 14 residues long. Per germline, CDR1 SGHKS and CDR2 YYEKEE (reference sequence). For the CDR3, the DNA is TGTGCCAGCAGCTTGGGACAGGGTATTACTGAAGCTTTCTTT. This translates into CASSLGQGITEAFF.

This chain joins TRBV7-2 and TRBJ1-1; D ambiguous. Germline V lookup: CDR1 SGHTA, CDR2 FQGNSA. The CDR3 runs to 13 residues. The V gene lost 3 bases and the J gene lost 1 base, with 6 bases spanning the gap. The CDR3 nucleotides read TGTGCCAGCAGCTTTCAAGAGAACACTGAAGCTTTCTTT. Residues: CASSFQENTEAFF. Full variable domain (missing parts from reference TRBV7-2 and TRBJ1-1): GAGVSQSPSNKVTEKGKDVELRCDPISGHTALYWYRQSLGQGLEFLIYFQGNSAPDKSGLPSDRFSAERTGGSVSTLTIQRTQQEDSAVYLCASSFQENTEAFFGQGTRLTVV.

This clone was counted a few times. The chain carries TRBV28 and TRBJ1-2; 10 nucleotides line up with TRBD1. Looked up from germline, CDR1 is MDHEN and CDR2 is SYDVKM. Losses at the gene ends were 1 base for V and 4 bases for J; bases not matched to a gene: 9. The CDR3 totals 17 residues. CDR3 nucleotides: TGTGCCAGCAGTTTATTCGGAGGGGGACAGGGGCTCTATGGCTACACCTTC. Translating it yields CASSLFGGGQGLYGYTF.